A selection of T cell receptor beta chains follows, all from one sample in a study of beta chain features in type 1 diabetes. The table came from immunoSEQ multiplex PCR; TCRdb's copy has only in-frame clones and leaves some out. Here the sample spans 680,000 or so clones, roughly 15% being singletons. Sequencing used naive CD4+ T cells from blood. The receptors here all came from a man between 18 and 35 years old in good health. The CDR3 runs from the conserved cysteine through the conserved F or W. D genes are given only for firm matches. Clone size appears in some rows only: once, few, many, or a class for an expanded clone.

v_call	j_call	cdr3_length	d_call	clone_size	cdr3_nt	cdr3_aa
TRBV7-6	TRBJ2-1	13	.	.	TGTGCCAGCAGCTTAAGGGCATACAATGAGCAGTTCTTC	CASSLRAYNEQFF
TRBV18	TRBJ2-7	14	TRBD1	.	TGTGCCAGCTCCCGGGACAGGGGGCCCTACGAGCAGTACTTC	CASSRDRGPYEQYF
TRBV7-2	TRBJ2-7	15	.	few	TGTGCCAGCAGCCCCCACCAGGGGATCTTGGGGGAGCAGTACTTC	CASSPHQGILGEQYF
TRBV5-4	TRBJ1-1	11	.	few	TGTGCCAGCACCGAGGACAGTGAAGCTTTCTTT	CASTEDSEAFF
TRBV13	TRBJ1-2	12	.	.	TGTGCCAGCAGCTTTTGGGGCCCTGGCTACACCTTC	CASSFWGPGYTF
TRBV29-1	TRBJ2-5	13	.	.	TGCAGCTCTGCCCACAGACTACAAGAGACCCAGTACTTC	CSSAHRLQETQYF
TRBV6-4	TRBJ2-3	14	.	.	TGTGCCAGCAGTGCCAAGGACGCCACCGATACGCAGTATTTT	CASSAKDATDTQYF
TRBV15	TRBJ2-7	17	TRBD1	.	TGTGCCACCAGCAGAGATTGGTTGAGGGACAGCTCCTACGAGCAGTACTTC	CATSRDWLRDSSYEQYF
TRBV27	TRBJ1-6	12	.	.	TGTGCCAGCAGTTTAATCGGTTCACCCCTCCACTTT	CASSLIGSPLHF
TRBV18	TRBJ2-1	15	TRBD2	few	TGTGCCAGCTCACCCGGACTAGCGGCCTACAATGAGCAGTTCTTC	CASSPGLAAYNEQFF
TRBV5-4	TRBJ2-2	17	.	.	TGTGCCAGCAGTCAGGGAGGCGGCCCCCCTTACTACGGGGAGCTGTTTTTT	CASSQGGGPPYYGELFF
TRBV5-6	TRBJ2-1	16	TRBD1	.	TGTGCCAGCAGCTTGGCCCTCGGGACAGGGAATACTGAGCAGTTCTTC	CASSLALGTGNTEQFF
TRBV4-3	TRBJ2-7	15	TRBD2	.	TGCGCCAGCAGCCTAGAGCGGGGCTTCTCCTACGAGCAGTACTTC	CASSLERGFSYEQYF
TRBV4-1	TRBJ2-7	15	TRBD2	.	TGCGCCAGCAGCCACCGGGTTAGCGGGACCTACGAGCAGTACTTC	CASSHRVSGTYEQYF
TRBV5-6	TRBJ1-1	9	.	few	TGTGCCAGCAGCCTCGAGGCTTTCTTT	CASSLEAFF
TRBV4-2	TRBJ2-1	14	.	.	TGTGCCAGCAGCCCCCACAGGGTGTACAATGAGCAGTTCTTC	CASSPHRVYNEQFF
TRBV6-6	TRBJ1-4	15	.	few	TGTGCCAGCAGCCCCATCGACAGGCACGGCGAAAAACTGTTTTTT	CASSPIDRHGEKLFF
TRBV9	TRBJ2-3	15	.	few	TGTGCCAGCAGCGTTCTAGGGGAGAAACAGGATACGCAGTATTTT	CASSVLGEKQDTQYF
TRBV9	TRBJ1-2	15	.	few	TGTGCCAGCAGCGTAGATCTCAGCACCCCCTATGGCTACACCTTC	CASSVDLSTPYGYTF
TRBV7-2	TRBJ2-7	13	.	.	TGTGCCAGCAGCTTAACCGGTCCCTACGAGCAGTACTTC	CASSLTGPYEQYF
TRBV4-1	TRBJ1-5	15	TRBD1	.	TGCGCCAGCAGCCGGTTGACAGGGTTTGGGCAGCCCCAGCATTTT	CASSRLTGFGQPQHF
TRBV9	TRBJ1-5	15	.	few	TGTGCCAGCAGCGTAGGTACAGGAGCAAATCAGCCCCAGCATTTT	CASSVGTGANQPQHF
TRBV14	TRBJ2-7	15	.	few	TGTGCCAGCAGCCATCGGGCAGGTTTCTCCTACGAGCAGTACTTC	CASSHRAGFSYEQYF
TRBV9	TRBJ2-7	14	.	few	TGTGCCAGCAGCGTAGAGGGGCAGGCCTACGAGCAGTACTTC	CASSVEGQAYEQYF
TRBV9	TRBJ1-5	15	.	.	TGTGCCAGCAGCGCGGACAGTTTAAGCAATCAGCCCCAGCATTTT	CASSADSLSNQPQHF
TRBV29-1	TRBJ2-7	11	.	.	TGCAGCGTTGGCAAGGGTCCCGAGCAGTACTTC	CSVGKGPEQYF
TRBV4-1	TRBJ2-7	15	.	.	TGCGCCAGCAGCCAAGGGGACACGACCTCCTACGAGCAGTACTTC	CASSQGDTTSYEQYF
TRBV9	TRBJ2-3	15	.	.	TGTGCCAGCAGCGTAGGGACATACCTCACAGATACGCAGTATTTT	CASSVGTYLTDTQYF
TRBV7-2	TRBJ2-6	16	.	.	TGTGCCAGCAGCACCCGGACGGTCTCTGGGGCCAACGTCCTGACTTTC	CASSTRTVSGANVLTF
TRBV7-9	TRBJ2-4	17	TRBD2	.	TGTGCCAGCAGCTCAAGACGGGACTATCTAGCCAAAAACATTCAGTACTTC	CASSSRRDYLAKNIQYF
TRBV28	TRBJ1-1	14	.	.	TGTGCCAGCAGACCCCCTGTTACCGCTCAGGGAGCTTTCTTT	CASRPPVTAQGAFF
TRBV2	TRBJ2-1	13	TRBD2	few	TGTGCCAGCAGTGAAGCGCGGGGGTTTGAGCAGTTCTTC	CASSEARGFEQFF
TRBV7-2	TRBJ1-2	12	.	.	TGTGCCAGCAGCTTAGAGTCGGGGGGCTACACCTTC	CASSLESGGYTF
TRBV4-2	TRBJ1-3	14	TRBD1	.	TGTGCCAGCAGCCCGACAGGGGGTGGAAACACCATATATTTT	CASSPTGGGNTIYF
TRBV7-2	TRBJ2-1	15	TRBD1	.	TGTGCCAGCAGCTTATTCGGACAGGGCTACAATGAGCAGTTCTTC	CASSLFGQGYNEQFF
TRBV4-3	TRBJ2-1	14	.	.	TGCGCCAGCAGCCAAGGGCAGGTATACAATGAGCAGTTCTTC	CASSQGQVYNEQFF
TRBV19	TRBJ2-1	15	TRBD2	few	TGTGCCAGTAGCCCGATGAGCGGGGGAACCACTGAGCAGTTCTTC	CASSPMSGGTTEQFF
TRBV5-4	TRBJ2-3	15	.	few	TGTGCCAGCAGCTTGTTCACAGGGCACACAGATACGCAGTATTTT	CASSLFTGHTDTQYF
TRBV19	TRBJ1-6	16	.	.	TGTGCCAGTAGTAGGCAAACAGGTTCCTTGTTTTCACCCCTCCACTTT	CASSRQTGSLFSPLHF
TRBV4-2	TRBJ1-2	18	.	.	TGTGCCAGCAGCCAAGAATCGGCCCCGGCAGCCCCTAACTATGGCTACACCTTC	CASSQESAPAAPNYGYTF
TRBV7-2	TRBJ2-7	14	TRBD2	few	TGTGCCAGCAGCCTTGCCGCGGGGGGCTACGAGCAGTACTTC	CASSLAAGGYEQYF
TRBV7-2	TRBJ2-7	13	TRBD1	.	TGTGCCAGCACCCGAGACAGGGTTAACGAGCAGTACTTC	CASTRDRVNEQYF
TRBV12-5	TRBJ2-3	13	.	few	TGTGCTAGTGGGCGGGACAGTTCAGATACGCAGTATTTT	CASGRDSSDTQYF
TRBV7-2	TRBJ1-3	14	.	few	TGTGCCAGCAGCTTAGCGCTTTCTGGAAACACCATATATTTT	CASSLALSGNTIYF
TRBV10-3	TRBJ2-1	14	TRBD1	.	TGTGCCATCAGCGTTGGACAGGGGATCGATGAGCAGTTCTTC	CAISVGQGIDEQFF
TRBV7-3	TRBJ2-2	15	TRBD1	.	TGTGCCAGCAGTCGGGACAGCGCCTTGGGCGGGGAGCTGTTTTTT	CASSRDSALGGELFF
TRBV15	TRBJ1-5	12	.	.	TGTGCCACCAGCAGAGTGGATCAGCCCCAGCATTTT	CATSRVDQPQHF
TRBV19	TRBJ2-1	15	TRBD2	.	TGTGCCAGTAGTACCCGGACTAGCGTGGGCAATGAGCAGTTCTTC	CASSTRTSVGNEQFF
TRBV10-3	TRBJ1-1	13	.	.	TGTGCCATCAGTCTGACAGCGAACACTGAAGCTTTCTTT	CAISLTANTEAFF
TRBV4-1	TRBJ2-1	16	.	.	TGCGCCAGCAGCCTCCGTCCCGCGGAGGGGGGCCATGAGCAGTTCTTC	CASSLRPAEGGHEQFF
TRBV20-1	TRBJ1-5	11	.	few	TGCAGTGCATCGGGGTATCAGCCCCAGCATTTT	CSASGYQPQHF
TRBV27	TRBJ2-7	12	TRBD2	few	TGTGCCAGCCGGGAGGGTAGCTACGAGCAGTACTTC	CASREGSYEQYF
TRBV30	TRBJ1-1	15	.	.	TGTGCCTGGAGTCCGACCTCCCTAGGGGGCACTGAAGCTTTCTTT	CAWSPTSLGGTEAFF
TRBV9	TRBJ2-7	13	.	few	TGTGCCAGCAGCGTAAGCCCCCCGGGCGAGCAGTACTTC	CASSVSPPGEQYF